The 17 T cell receptor beta chains given below trace back to one sample, sequenced in a study of T cell responses to AZD1222 COVID-19 vaccine. Produced via immunoSEQ multiplex PCR; TCRdb's table is partial and in-frame only. The table lists tens of thousands of clones, around 90% of them singletons. The sample here was peripheral blood, taken on day 0 of MenACWY control vaccination. These receptor sequences come from an adult in good health.

This chain links TRBV10-1 with TRBJ2-2; no definite D call. The germline V gene has CDR1 WNHNN and CDR2 SYGVQD (reference sequence). Deletions cut 4 bases from V and 2 bases from J, with 11 bases between. The CDR3 contains 15 residues. The CDR3 loop reads CASSVGAENTGELFF. For the CDR3, the DNA is TGCGCCAGCAGTGTCGGTGCGGAAAACACCGGGGAGCTGTTTTTT.

This clone has more than one count but fewer than ten. The chain employs TRBV9 and TRBJ2-3, with D maybe TRBD2 (6 bases). The V end lost 2 bases, the J end lost 3 bases, and 10 bases lay between the germline ends. CDR1 and CDR2 from the germline V gene are SGDLS and YYNGEE. The CDR3 has 14 residues. CDR3 DNA: TGTGCCAGCAGCGTGCTTAGCGGAACAGATACGCAGTATTTT. It translates to CASSVLSGTDTQYF.

The V gene is TRBV18, the J gene TRBJ2-3, with D hard to call. The CDR3 spans 14 residues. The V and J ends lost 0 bases and 0 bases respectively, with 4 bases between them. Germline V CDR1 and CDR2: KGHSH, LQKENI. Here the CDR3 DNA reads TGTGCCAGCTCACCACCCATCAGCACAGATACGCAGTATTTT. The encoded protein is CASSPPISTDTQYF.

CDR3 protein: CASSYVPQGIYEQYF. CDR3 DNA: TGTGCCAGCAGTTATGTTCCACAGGGGATCTACGAGCAGTACTTC. This chain joins TRBV6-6 and TRBJ2-7; the match to TRBD1 covers 7 bases. V gave up 3 bases and J gave up 3 bases; unmatched junction bases: 8. The CDR3 contains 15 residues. Germline CDR1 is MNHNY and CDR2 is SVGAGI (reference sequence).

The J gene is TRBJ2-5, the V gene TRBV24-1; no reliable D call. V was pared by 3 bases and J by 7 bases, with 20 bases between. In germline, CDR1 is KGHDR, CDR2 SFDVKD. This CDR3 comprises 16 residues. The CDR3 loop reads CATSDVERAGIGTQYF. The CDR3 DNA reads as TGTGCCACCAGTGATGTTGAAAGGGCTGGGATTGGGACCCAGTACTTC.

V and J are TRBV7-9 and TRBJ1-3; TRBD1 matches at 8 bases. Germline loops: CDR1 SEHNR, CDR2 FQNEAQ (reference sequence). The trim removed 5 bases at V and 0 bases at J, leaving 6 bases unmatched. The CDR3 spans 16 residues. For the CDR3, the DNA is TGTGCCAGCAGCCCCCCGGGGACAGGCTCTGGAAACACCATATATTTT. This codes for CASSPPGTGSGNTIYF.

This rearrangement joins TRBV28 to TRBJ2-1; D tentatively fits TRBD1 or TRBD2 (6 bases each). The CDR3 sequence is 12 residues long. V shed 6 bases and J shed 10 bases, with 13 bases lying between them. Germline assignment: CDR1 MDHEN and CDR2 SYDVKM. CDR3 sequence reads: CASRVQGGEQFF. The CDR3, as DNA: TGTGCCAGCAGGGTACAGGGAGGAGAGCAGTTCTTC. Variable domain in full (rest from reference TRBV28 and TRBJ2-1): DVKVTQSSRYLVKRTGEKVFLECVQDMDHENMFWYRQDPGLGLRLIYFSYDVKMKEKGDIPEGYSVSREKKERFSLILESASTNQTSMYLCASRVQGGEQFFGPGTRLTVL.

This clone was picked up a small number of times. The chain recombines TRBV6-5 with TRBJ1-6, with TRBD1 as a possible D gene (5 bases). Germline assignment: CDR1 MNHEY and CDR2 SVGAGI. The germline V and J ends were trimmed by 10 bases and 8 bases, with 12 bases remaining between them. The CDR3 sequence is 12 residues long. The CDR3 reads CATGAGYSPLHF. The CDR3 DNA reads as TGTGCCACCGGCGCAGGGTATTCACCCCTCCACTTT.

The chain is built from TRBV18 and TRBJ1-3; 9 nucleotides agree with TRBD1. Germline V gives CDR1 KGHSH, CDR2 LQKENI. V was clipped by 2 bases and J by 7 bases; unmatched bases: 9. CDR3 size: 16 residues. This chain's CDR3 is CASSPAGTGTRNTIYF. In nucleotides, the CDR3 is TGTGCCAGCTCACCAGCCGGGACAGGGACTCGGAACACCATATATTTT.

The chain couples TRBV7-2 to TRBJ2-7; D unclear. Germline V lookup: CDR1 SGHTA, CDR2 FQGNSA. There are 13 residues in the CDR3. V lost 2 bases and J 5 bases, leaving 10 bases between the germline ends. As DNA, the CDR3 is TGTGCCAGCAGCTTATATACCGCGGACGAGCAGTACTTC. This translates into CASSLYTADEQYF.

The V gene is TRBV2, the J gene TRBJ2-7; D unclear. CDR3 length: 12 residues. The V end was cut by 6 bases, the J end by 4 bases, with 10 bases between. Germline V gene sequence: CDR1 SNHLY, CDR2 FYNNEI. The CDR3 region has the DNA TGTGCCAGCAGACCCGACACTTACGAGCAGTACTTC. It encodes CASRPDTYEQYF.

CDR3 region: CASSQDRGRTGELFF. In DNA, the CDR3 is TGTGCCAGCTCCCAAGACAGGGGGCGCACCGGGGAGCTGTTTTTT. The chain carries TRBV18 and TRBJ2-2, with 10 nucleotides matching TRBD1. There are 15 residues in the CDR3. V gave up 6 bases and J gave up 4 bases; unmatched junction bases: 5. CDR1 and CDR2 (germline): KGHSH, LQKENI.

V is TRBV19 and J is TRBJ1-4; D unresolved. The ends were cut back, 3 bases at V and 0 bases at J, with 14 bases in the middle. The CDR3 spans 17 residues. Germline V gene lookup returns CDR1 LNHDA and CDR2 SQIVND (reference sequence). CDR3 DNA sequence: TGTGCCAGTAGTATCCCCCAGAGCTTATCAACTAATGAAAAACTGTTTTTT. Translation gives CASSIPQSLSTNEKLFF.

Only one count was recorded for this clone. This chain links TRBV20-1 with TRBJ1-6, with TRBD1 matching 9 bases. The CDR3 runs to 14 residues. Germline V gene lookup returns CDR1 DFQATT and CDR2 SNEGSKA (reference sequence). J gave up 7 bases and V 3 bases, and 4 bases lay outside the gene matches. The CDR3 protein is CSASQDRGNSPLHF. DNA of the CDR3: TGCAGTGCTAGTCAGGACAGGGGAAATTCACCCCTCCACTTT.

The rearrangement uses TRBV28 and TRBJ2-1, with 13 bases lining up with TRBD2. V was clipped by 2 bases and J by 9 bases; unmatched bases: 7. Germline loops: CDR1 MDHEN, CDR2 SYDVKM. This CDR3 contains 16 residues. The CDR3 DNA sequence: TGTGCCAGCAGTTTACTAACGGGACTAGCGGGATTTGAGCAGTTCTTC. Its translation: CASSLLTGLAGFEQFF.

This clone occurred a few times. The chain uses TRBV7-8 and TRBJ1-3, with D uncertain. V gave up 2 bases and J gave up 8 bases, with 10 bases separating them. The CDR3 is 13 residues long. CDR1 is SGHVS, CDR2 FQNEAQ, per germline. The CDR3 loop reads CASSLSSTHTIYF. CDR3 in DNA: TGTGCCAGCAGCTTATCATCGACGCACACCATATATTTT.

This rearrangement joins TRBV5-1 to TRBJ1-6; 9 positions agree with TRBD1. V shed 1 base, J shed 7 bases, and the junction held 3 bases outside the gene matches. Germline-derived CDR1 and CDR2 are SGHRS and YFSETQ. The CDR3 consists of 15 residues. The CDR3 sequence is CASSLWTGANSPLHF. The DNA for the CDR3 is TGCGCCAGCAGCTTGTGGACAGGGGCCAATTCACCCCTCCACTTT.